This TCR beta chain was captured by sequencing in a study of blood T cell repertoires in COVID-19. Study information: The origin of the acute and convalescent COVID-19 samples was the United States, Italy and Spain. The cDNA or gDNA used as material had been derived from T cells, B-cell-depleted T cells, or PBMCs.

Methods used by the authors: It was from reference gene primer amplification that nucleated cell counts were estimated. TCRdb's copy holds only in-frame clones and misses some; the assay was immunoSEQ multiplex PCR. That table is the source of V, J and clone size, and D and trimming were worked out from the DNA. In the table there are fewer than 50,000 clones, around 80% of which are singletons. This CDR3 has 14 amino acids. Germline V gene data show CDR1 as MNHEY and CDR2 as SMNVEV (reference sequence). With 10 bases clipped from V and 4 bases from J, the junction kept 8 bases outside the gene matches.

The sequenced material came from peripheral blood. The V and J genes are TRBV27 and TRBJ2-3; TRBD1 matches 10 bases. This TCR derives from an older man with active or convalescent COVID-19. The CDR3 loop reads CATSRDRGSDTQYF. DNA of the CDR3: TGTGCCACCTCCCGGGACAGGGGATCAGATACGCAGTATTTT.